This T cell receptor (beta chain) was identified during a study of neurological immune-mediated disorders. Sorted libraries were derived from approximately 1 million CD4+ or CD8+ T cells. Many counts were recorded for this clonotype. Its antigen remains unknown. Trimming removed 0 bases from V and 1 base from J; junction bases left unmatched: 5. The length of the CDR3 is 16 residues. Germline CDR1 and CDR2: LGHNA and YSLEER. Study results and caveats: Multiple sclerosis was found to have the least TCR clonal expansion, below healthy controls, and HTLV-1-associated myelopathy the most.

The cDNA was produced through 5'RACE with 10-nucleotide random UMIs. TCRdb used MiXCR to reprocess the 5' RACE reads, holding one entry per CDR3 protein. The sample carries 39,000 or so distinct CDR3 sequences, around 4.8% recorded once. The sample comprised CD4+ T cells from blood. The chain is built from TRBV4-3 and TRBJ2-5; TRBD2 matches at 7 bases. This clonotype was sampled from a man younger than 30 in good health. The CDR3 loop is CASSQDWASGQETQYF. The CDR3 bases are TGCGCCAGCAGCCAAGATTGGGCTAGCGGCCAAGAGACCCAGTACTTC.